This T cell receptor (beta chain) was captured by sequencing in a study of blood T cell repertoires in COVID-19. Looking at the study overall: COVID-19 samples from acute and convalescent phases originated in the United States, Italy and Spain. Sources were T cells, B-cell-depleted T cells, or PBMCs; the material itself was cDNA or gDNA.

Germline values: CDR1 SGHRS, CDR2 YFSETQ. V was cut by 4 bases and J by 2 bases, with 18 bases left in between. The CDR3 is 16 amino acids. It was during active infection that Seattle patients were enrolled and then longitudinally followed. Per the original data handling: How many nucleated cells were present was estimated from reference gene primer amplification. Data came from immunoSEQ multiplex PCR; TCRdb stores just in-frame clones and leaves some out. V, J and clone size are taken as reported in that table, and D and trimming were inferred from the DNA itself. The data contain roughly 160,000 clones, around 79% of them singletons.

Sample: peripheral blood. The sequence came from a woman in her fifties or sixties with COVID-19, enrolled during active disease. The chain recombines TRBV5-1 with TRBJ2-5; possibly TRBD2 for D (5 bases). The CDR3 loop is CASSTLTGSIQETQYF. DNA for the CDR3: TGCGCCAGCAGCACTTTGACGGGGTCCATACAAGAGACCCAGTACTTC.